This T cell receptor beta chain was sequenced for a study of blood T cell repertoires in COVID-19. The protocol was immunoSEQ multiplex PCR, while the TCRdb copy is restricted to in-frame clones and leaves out a portion. Among about 170,000 clones listed, roughly 83% were seen once. Participants were aged 18 to 89 years, lived in around 25 US areas, and enrolled virtually. All recovered Cohort 3 donors got two negative PCRs, got clearance, or saw symptom resolution. The J segment lost 6 bases and the V segment lost 4 bases, leaving 7 bases of the junction unmatched. Germline lookup yields CDR1 KGHDR and CDR2 SFDVKD. CDR3 length: 14 residues. The sample holds a few counts of this clone.

The receptor comes from a woman between 50 and 59 years old who had recovered from COVID-19. Sequences were obtained from PBMCs or T cells enriched from blood (not recorded which). V gene TRBV24-1 combines with J gene TRBJ1-1; TRBD1 aligns across 7 bases. The CDR3: CATSDRTGRAEAFF. The CDR3 nucleotides read TGTGCCACCAGTGACCGGACAGGACGGGCTGAAGCTTTCTTT.